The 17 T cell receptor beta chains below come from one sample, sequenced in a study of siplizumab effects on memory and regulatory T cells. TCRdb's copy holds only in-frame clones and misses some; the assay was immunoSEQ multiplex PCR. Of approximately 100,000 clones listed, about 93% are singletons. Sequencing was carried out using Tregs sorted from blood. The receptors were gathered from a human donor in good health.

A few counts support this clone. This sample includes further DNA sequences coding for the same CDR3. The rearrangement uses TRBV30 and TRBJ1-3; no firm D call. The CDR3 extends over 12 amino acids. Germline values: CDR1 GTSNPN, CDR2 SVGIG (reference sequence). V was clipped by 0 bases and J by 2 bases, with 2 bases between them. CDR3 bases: TGTGCCTGGAGTGTACCTGGAAACACCATATATTTT. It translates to CAWSVPGNTIYF.

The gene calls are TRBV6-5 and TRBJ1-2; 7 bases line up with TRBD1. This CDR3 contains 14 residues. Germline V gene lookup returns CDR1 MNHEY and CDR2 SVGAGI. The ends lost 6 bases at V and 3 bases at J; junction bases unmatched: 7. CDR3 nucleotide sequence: TGTGCCAGCAGCTCAGGGGGACTCGACTATGGCTACACCTTC. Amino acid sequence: CASSSGGLDYGYTF.

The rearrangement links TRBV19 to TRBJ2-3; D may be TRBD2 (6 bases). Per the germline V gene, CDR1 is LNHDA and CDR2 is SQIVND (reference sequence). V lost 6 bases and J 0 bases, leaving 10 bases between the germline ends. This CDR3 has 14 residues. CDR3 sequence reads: CASRRAGSTDTQYF. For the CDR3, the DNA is TGTGCCAGTAGAAGGGCGGGGAGCACAGATACGCAGTATTTT.

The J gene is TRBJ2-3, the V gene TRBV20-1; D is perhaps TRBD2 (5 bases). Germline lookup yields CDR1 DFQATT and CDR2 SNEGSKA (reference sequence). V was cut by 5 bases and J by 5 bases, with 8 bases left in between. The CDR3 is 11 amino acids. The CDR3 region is CSAVRGDTQYF. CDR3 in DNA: TGCAGTGCTGTCCGGGGAGATACGCAGTATTTT.

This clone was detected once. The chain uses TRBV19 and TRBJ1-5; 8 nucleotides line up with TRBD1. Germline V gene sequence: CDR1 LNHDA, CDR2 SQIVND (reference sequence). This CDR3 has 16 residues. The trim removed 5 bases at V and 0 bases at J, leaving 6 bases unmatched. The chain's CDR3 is CASSPTGVNSNQPQHF. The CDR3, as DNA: TGTGCCAGTAGTCCGACAGGGGTGAATAGCAATCAGCCCCAGCATTTT.

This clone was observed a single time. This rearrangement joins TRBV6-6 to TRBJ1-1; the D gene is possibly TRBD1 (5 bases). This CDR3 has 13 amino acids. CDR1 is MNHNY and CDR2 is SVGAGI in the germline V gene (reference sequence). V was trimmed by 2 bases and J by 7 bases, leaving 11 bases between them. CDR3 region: CASSYQGRDEAFF. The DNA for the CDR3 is TGTGCCAGCAGTTACCAGGGAAGGGATGAAGCTTTCTTT.

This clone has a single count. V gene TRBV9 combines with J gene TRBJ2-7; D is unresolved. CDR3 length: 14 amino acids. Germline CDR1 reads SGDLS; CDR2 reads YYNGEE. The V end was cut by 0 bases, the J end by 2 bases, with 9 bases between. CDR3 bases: TGTGCCAGCAGCGTAGGCAGTTACGCCTACGAGCAGTACTTC. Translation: CASSVGSYAYEQYF.

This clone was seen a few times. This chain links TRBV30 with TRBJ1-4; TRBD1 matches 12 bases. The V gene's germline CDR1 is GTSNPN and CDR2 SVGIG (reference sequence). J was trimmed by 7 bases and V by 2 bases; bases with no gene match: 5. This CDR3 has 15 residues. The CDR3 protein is CAWSRGQGASEKLFF. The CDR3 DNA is TGTGCCTGGAGTCGGGGACAGGGGGCAAGTGAAAAACTGTTTTTT.

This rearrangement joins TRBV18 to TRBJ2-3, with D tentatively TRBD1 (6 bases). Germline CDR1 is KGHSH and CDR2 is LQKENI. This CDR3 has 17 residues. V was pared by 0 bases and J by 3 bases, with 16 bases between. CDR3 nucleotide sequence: TGTGCCAGCTCACCACCGATTGGGGGCAGTATGACAGATACGCAGTATTTT. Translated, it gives CASSPPIGGSMTDTQYF. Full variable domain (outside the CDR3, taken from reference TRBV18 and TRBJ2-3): NAGVMQNPRHLVRRRGQEARLRCSPMKGHSHVYWYRQLPEEGLKFMVYLQKENIIDESGMPKERFSAEFPKEGPSILRIQQVVRGDSAAYFCASSPPIGGSMTDTQYFGPGTRLTVL.

DNA of the CDR3: TGTGCCAGCAGCTCCGGGGACAGGGGGCCCACTAAAGAGACCCAGTACTTC. It is translated as CASSSGDRGPTKETQYF. The V gene is TRBV11-2, the J gene TRBJ2-5, with 12 nucleotides matching TRBD1. This CDR3 has 17 amino acids. Germline CDR1 and CDR2: SGHAT and FQNNGV. The trim removed 4 bases at V and 3 bases at J, leaving 9 bases unmatched.

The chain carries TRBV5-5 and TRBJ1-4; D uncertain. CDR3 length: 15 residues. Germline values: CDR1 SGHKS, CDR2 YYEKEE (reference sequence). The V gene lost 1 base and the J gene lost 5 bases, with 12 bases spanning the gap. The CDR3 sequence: CASSLSVHLNEKLFF. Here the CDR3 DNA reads TGTGCCAGCAGCTTGTCCGTGCATCTAAATGAAAAACTGTTTTTT.

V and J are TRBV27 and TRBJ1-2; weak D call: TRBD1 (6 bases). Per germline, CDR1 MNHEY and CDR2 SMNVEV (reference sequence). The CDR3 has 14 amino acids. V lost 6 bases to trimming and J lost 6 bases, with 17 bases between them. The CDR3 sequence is CASSSRGGADGYTF. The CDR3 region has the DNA TGTGCCAGCAGCTCGAGGGGGGGGGCAGATGGCTACACCTTC.

The chain's CDR3 is CAISGQRGNVKNIQYF. Written as DNA, the CDR3 is TGTGCCATCAGTGGACAGCGGGGGAACGTCAAAAACATTCAGTACTTC. This chain joins TRBV10-3 and TRBJ2-4, with 8 bases fitting TRBD2. J gave up 3 bases and V 4 bases, and 8 bases lay outside the gene matches. The germline gives CDR1 ENHRY, CDR2 SYGVKD. This CDR3 contains 16 residues.

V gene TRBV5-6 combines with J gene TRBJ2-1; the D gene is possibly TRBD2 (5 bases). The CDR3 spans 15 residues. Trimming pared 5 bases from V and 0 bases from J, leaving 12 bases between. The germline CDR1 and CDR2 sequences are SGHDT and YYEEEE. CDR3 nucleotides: TGTGCCAGCAGTGTCCCGGGGAGCTCCTACAATGAGCAGTTCTTC. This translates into CASSVPGSSYNEQFF.

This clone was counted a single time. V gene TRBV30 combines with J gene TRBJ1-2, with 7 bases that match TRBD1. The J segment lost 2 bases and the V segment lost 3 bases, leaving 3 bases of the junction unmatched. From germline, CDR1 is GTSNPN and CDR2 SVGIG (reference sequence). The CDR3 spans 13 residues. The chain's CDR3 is CAWRPGQNYGYTF. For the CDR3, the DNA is TGTGCCTGGAGGCCGGGACAGAACTATGGCTACACCTTC.

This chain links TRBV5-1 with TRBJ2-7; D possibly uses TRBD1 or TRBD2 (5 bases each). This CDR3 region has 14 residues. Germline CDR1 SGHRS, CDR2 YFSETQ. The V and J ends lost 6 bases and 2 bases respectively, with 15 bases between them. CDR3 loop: CASTWAGRAYEQYF. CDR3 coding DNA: TGCGCCAGCACCTGGGCAGGGAGAGCCTACGAGCAGTACTTC.

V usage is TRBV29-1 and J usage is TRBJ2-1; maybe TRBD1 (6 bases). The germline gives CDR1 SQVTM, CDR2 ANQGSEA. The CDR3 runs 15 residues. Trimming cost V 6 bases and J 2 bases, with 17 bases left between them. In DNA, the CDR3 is TGCAGCGTCGAACCGACAGGAGTTACCTACAATGAGCAGTTCTTC. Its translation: CSVEPTGVTYNEQFF.